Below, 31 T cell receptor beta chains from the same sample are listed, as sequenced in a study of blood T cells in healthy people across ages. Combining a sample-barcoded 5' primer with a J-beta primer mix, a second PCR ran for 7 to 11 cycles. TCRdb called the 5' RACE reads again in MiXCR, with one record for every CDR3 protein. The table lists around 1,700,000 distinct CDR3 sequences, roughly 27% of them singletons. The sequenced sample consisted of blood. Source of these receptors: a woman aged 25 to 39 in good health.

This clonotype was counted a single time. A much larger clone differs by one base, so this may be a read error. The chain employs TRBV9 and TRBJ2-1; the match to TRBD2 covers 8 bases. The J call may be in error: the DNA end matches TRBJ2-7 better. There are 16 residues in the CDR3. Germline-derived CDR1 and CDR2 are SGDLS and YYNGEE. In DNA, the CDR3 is TGTGCCAGCAGCGTAGTTGACCGGGGGGGCAACAATGAGCAGTACTTC. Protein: CASSVVDRGGNNEQYF.

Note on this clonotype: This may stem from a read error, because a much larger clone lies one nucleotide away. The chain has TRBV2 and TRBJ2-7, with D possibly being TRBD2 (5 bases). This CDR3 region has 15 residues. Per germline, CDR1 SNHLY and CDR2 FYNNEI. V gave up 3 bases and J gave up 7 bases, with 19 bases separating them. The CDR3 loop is CASSDSGKSSGEQYF. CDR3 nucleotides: TGTGCCAGCAGTGATAGTGGGAAGTCGTCGGGAGAGCAGTACTTC.

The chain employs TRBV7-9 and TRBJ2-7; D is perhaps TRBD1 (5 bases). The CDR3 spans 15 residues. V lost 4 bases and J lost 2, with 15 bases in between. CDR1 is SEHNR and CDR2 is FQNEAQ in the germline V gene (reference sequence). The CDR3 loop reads CASSWGSLLTYEQYF. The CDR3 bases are TGTGCCAGCAGCTGGGGCAGCCTCTTAACCTACGAGCAGTACTTC.

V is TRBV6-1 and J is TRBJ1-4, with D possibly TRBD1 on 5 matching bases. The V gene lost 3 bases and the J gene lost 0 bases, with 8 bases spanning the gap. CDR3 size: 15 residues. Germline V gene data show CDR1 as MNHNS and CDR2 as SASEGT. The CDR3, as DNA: TGTGCCAGCAGTGACCCGGGGGCAACTAATGAAAAACTGTTTTTT. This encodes CASSDPGATNEKLFF.

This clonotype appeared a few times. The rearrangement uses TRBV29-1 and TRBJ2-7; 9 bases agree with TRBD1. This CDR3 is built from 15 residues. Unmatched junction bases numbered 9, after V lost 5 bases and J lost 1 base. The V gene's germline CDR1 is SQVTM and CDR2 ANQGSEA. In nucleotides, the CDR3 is TGCAGCGTTATGGGGACAGGGAGGGAGTCCTACGAGCAGTACTTC. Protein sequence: CSVMGTGRESYEQYF.

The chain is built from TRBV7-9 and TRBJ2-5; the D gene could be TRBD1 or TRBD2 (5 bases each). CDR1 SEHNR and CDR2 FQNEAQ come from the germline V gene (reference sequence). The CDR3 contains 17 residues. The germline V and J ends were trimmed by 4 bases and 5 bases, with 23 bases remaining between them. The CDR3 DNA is TGTGCCAGCAGCTCCTCCTCCCGGGACCCCCAAGGGGAGACCCAGTACTTC. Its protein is CASSSSSRDPQGETQYF.

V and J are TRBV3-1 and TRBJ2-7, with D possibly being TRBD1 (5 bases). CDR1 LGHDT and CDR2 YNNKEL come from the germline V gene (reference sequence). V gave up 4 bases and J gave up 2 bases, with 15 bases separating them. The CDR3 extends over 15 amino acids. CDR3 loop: CASSRNRRQTYEQYF. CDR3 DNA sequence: TGTGCCAGCAGCCGAAACAGGAGACAGACCTACGAGCAGTACTTC.

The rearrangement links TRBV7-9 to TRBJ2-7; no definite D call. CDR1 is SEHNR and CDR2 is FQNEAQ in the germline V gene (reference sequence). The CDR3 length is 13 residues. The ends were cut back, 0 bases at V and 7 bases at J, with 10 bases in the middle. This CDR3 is CASSLASYNEQYF. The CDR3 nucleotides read TGTGCCAGCAGCTTAGCGAGTTACAATGAGCAGTACTTC.

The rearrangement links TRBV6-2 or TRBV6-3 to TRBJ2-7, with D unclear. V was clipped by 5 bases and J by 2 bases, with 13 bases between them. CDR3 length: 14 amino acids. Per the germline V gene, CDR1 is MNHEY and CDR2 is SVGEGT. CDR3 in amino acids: CASSGNSQPYEQYF. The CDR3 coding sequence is TGTGCCAGCAGTGGAAACAGCCAACCCTACGAGCAGTACTTC.

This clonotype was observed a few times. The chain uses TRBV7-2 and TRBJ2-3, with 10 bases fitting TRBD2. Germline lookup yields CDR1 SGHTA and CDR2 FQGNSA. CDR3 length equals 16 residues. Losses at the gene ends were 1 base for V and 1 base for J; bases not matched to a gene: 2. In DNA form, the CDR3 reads TGTGCCAGCAGCTTAGTGGGACTAGCGCGCACAGATACGCAGTATTTT. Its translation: CASSLVGLARTDTQYF.

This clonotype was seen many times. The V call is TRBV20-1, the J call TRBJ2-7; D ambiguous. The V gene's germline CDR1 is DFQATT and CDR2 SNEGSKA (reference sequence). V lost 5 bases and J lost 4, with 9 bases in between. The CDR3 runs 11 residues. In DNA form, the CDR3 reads TGCAGTGCTCCATTATCGTACGAGCAGTACTTC. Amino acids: CSAPLSYEQYF.

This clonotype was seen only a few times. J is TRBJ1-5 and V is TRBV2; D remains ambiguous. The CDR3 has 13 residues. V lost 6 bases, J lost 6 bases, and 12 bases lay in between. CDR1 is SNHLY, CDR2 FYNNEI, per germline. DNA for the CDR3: TGTGCCAGCAGGCAGGAGGCGGGTCAGCCCCAGCATTTT. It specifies CASRQEAGQPQHF.

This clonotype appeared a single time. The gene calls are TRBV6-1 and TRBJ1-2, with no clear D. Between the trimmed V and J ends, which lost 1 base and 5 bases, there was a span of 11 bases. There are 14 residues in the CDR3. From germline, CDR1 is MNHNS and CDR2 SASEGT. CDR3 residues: CASSEETGYYGYTF. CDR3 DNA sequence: TGTGCCAGCAGTGAAGAGACGGGGTATTATGGCTACACCTTC.

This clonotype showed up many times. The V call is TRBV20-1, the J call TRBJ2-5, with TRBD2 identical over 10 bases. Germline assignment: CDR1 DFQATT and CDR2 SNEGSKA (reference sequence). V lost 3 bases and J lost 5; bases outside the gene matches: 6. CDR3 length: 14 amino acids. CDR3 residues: CSASYSGGSETQYF. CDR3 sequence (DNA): TGCAGTGCTAGTTATAGCGGGGGGAGTGAGACCCAGTACTTC.

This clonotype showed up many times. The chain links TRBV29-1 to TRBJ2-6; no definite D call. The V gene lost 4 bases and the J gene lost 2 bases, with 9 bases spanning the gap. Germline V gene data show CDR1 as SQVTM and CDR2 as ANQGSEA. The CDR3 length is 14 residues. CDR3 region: CSVVGVAGANVLTF. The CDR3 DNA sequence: TGCAGCGTTGTTGGCGTAGCTGGGGCCAACGTCCTGACTTTC.

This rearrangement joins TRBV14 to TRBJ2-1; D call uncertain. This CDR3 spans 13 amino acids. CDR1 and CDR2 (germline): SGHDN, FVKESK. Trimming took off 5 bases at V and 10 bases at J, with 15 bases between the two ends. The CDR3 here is CASSVTYLREQFF. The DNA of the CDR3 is TGTGCCAGCAGCGTTACATATCTAAGAGAGCAGTTCTTC.

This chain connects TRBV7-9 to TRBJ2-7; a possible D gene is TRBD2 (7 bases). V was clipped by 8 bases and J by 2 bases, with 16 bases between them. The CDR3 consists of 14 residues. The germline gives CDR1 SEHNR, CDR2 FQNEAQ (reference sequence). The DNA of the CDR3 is TGTGCCAGCGGAACGGGGGGCCCCACCTACGAGCAGTACTTC. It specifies CASGTGGPTYEQYF.

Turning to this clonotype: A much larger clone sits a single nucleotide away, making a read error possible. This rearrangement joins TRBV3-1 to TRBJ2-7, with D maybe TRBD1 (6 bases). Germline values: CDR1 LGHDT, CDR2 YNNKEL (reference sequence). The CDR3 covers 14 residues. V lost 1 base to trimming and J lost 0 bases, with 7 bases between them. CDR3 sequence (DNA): TGTGCCAGCAGCCAAGGGGACAACTCCTACGAGCAGTACTTC. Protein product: CASSQGDNSYEQYF.

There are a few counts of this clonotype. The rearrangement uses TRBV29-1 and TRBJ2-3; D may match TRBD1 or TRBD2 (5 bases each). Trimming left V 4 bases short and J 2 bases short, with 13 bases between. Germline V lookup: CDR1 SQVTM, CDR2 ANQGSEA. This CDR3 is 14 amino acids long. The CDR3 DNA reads TGCAGCGTTGCGGGGCGACAGAACACAGATACGCAGTATTTT. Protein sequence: CSVAGRQNTDTQYF.

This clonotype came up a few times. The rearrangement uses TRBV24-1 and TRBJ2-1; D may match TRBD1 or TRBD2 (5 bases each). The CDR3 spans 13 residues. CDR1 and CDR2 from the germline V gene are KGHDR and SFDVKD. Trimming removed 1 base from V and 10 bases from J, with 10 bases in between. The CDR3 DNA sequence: TGTGCCACCAGTGATTTTAGGGGCGGGGAGCAGTTCTTC. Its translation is CATSDFRGGEQFF.

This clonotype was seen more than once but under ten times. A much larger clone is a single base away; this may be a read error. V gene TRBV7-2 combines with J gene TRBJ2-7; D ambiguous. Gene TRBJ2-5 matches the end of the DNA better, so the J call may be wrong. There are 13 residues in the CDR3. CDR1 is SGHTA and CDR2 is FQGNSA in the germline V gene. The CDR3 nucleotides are TGTGCCAGCAGCTTAACCATTTGGGAGACCCAGTACTTC. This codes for CASSLTIWETQYF.

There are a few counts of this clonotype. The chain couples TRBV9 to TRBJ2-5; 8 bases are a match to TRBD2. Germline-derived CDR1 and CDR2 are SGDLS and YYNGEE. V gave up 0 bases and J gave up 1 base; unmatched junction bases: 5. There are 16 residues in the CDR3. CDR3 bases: TGTGCCAGCAGCGTAGATCCAGCGGGGGTCCAAGAGACCCAGTACTTC. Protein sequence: CASSVDPAGVQETQYF.

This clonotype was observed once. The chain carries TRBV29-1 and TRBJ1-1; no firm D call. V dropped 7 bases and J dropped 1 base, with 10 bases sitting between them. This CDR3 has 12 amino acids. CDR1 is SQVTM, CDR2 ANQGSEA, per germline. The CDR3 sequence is CSAGSPNTEAFF. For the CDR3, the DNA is TGCAGCGCGGGATCCCCGAACACTGAAGCTTTCTTT.

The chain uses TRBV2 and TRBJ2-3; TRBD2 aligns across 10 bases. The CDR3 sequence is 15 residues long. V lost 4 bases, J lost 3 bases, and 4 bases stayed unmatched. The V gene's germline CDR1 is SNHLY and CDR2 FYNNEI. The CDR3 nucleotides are TGTGCCAGCAGTGGGGGACTAGCGAGAACAGATACGCAGTATTTT. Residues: CASSGGLARTDTQYF.

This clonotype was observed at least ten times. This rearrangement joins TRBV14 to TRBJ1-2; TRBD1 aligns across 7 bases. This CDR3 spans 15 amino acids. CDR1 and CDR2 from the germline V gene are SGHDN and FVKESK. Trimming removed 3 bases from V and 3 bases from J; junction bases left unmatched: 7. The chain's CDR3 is CASSQTGRHYYGYTF. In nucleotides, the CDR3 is TGTGCCAGCAGCCAGACAGGGCGCCATTACTATGGCTACACCTTC.

In nucleotides, the CDR3 is TGTGCCAGCTCACCCAGTCATAGCAATCAGCCCCAGCATTTT. It specifies CASSPSHSNQPQHF. J is TRBJ1-5 and V is TRBV18; unclear D gene. The V gene's germline CDR1 is KGHSH and CDR2 LQKENI. V was clipped by 3 bases and J by 0 bases, with 6 bases between them. This CDR3 spans 14 amino acids.

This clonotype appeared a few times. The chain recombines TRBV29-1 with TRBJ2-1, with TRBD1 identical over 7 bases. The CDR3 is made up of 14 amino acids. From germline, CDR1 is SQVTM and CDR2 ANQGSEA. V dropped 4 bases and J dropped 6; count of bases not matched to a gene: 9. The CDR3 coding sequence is TGCAGCGTTGTAATAGGGGGCGTACGCAATGAGCAGTTCTTC. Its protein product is CSVVIGGVRNEQFF.

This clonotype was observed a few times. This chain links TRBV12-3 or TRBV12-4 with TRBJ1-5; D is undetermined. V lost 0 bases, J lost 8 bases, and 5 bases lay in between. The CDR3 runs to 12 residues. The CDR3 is CASSLAPEPQHF. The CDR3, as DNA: TGTGCCAGCAGTTTAGCCCCTGAGCCCCAGCATTTT.

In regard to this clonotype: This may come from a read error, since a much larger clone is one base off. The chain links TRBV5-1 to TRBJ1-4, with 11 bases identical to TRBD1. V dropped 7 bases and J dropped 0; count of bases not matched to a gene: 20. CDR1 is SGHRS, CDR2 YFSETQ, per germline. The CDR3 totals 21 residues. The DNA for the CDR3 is TGCGCCAGCTCCCGGAAGGGACAGGGGGTACCAGCGTCTGCAACTAATGAAAAACTGTTTTTT. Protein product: CASSRKGQGVPASATNEKLFF.

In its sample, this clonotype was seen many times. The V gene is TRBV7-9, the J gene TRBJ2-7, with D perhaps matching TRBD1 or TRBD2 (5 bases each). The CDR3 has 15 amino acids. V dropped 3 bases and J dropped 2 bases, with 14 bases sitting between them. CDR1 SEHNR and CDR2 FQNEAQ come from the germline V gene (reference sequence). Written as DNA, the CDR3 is TGTGCCAGCAGCTTGTCGGGACCCAAAACCTACGAGCAGTACTTC. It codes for CASSLSGPKTYEQYF.

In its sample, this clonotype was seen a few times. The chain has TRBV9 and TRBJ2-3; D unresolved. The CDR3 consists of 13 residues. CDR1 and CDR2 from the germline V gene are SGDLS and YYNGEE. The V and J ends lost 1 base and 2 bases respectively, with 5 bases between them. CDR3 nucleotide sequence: TGTGCCAGCAGCGTAACAAACACAGATACGCAGTATTTT. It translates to CASSVTNTDTQYF.